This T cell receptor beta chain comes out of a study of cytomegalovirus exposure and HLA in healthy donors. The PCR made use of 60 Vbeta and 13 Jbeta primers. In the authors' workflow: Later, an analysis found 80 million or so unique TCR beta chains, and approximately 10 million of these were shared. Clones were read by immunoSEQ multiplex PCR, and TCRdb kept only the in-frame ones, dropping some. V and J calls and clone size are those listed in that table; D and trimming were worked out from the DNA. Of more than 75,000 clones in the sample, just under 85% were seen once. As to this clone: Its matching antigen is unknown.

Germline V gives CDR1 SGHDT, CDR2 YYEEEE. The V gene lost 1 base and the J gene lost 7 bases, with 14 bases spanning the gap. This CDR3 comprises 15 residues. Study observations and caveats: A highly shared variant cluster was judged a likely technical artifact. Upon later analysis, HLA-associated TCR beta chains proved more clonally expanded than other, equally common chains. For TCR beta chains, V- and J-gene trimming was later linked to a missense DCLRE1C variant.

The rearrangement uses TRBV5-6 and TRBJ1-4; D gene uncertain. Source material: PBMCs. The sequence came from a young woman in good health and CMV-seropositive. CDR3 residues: CASSLMAGAAEKLFF. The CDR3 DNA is TGTGCCAGCAGCTTGATGGCGGGAGCTGCTGAAAAACTGTTTTTT. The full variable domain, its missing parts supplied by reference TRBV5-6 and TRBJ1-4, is DAGVTQSPTHLIKTRGQQVTLRCSPKSGHDTVSWYQQALGQGPQFIFQYYEEEERQRGNFPDRFSGHQFPNYSSELNVNALLLGDSALYLCASSLMAGAAEKLFFGSGTQLSVL.